The entry below describes one T cell receptor (beta chain). The data derive from a study of blood T cells in healthy people across ages. The CDR3 is 12 amino acids. V lost 5 bases and J 6 bases, leaving 8 bases between the germline ends. CDR1 MNHEY and CDR2 SVGEGT come from the germline V gene. A second PCR of roughly 7 to 11 cycles used a sample-barcoded 5' primer and a J-beta primer mix. Each CDR3 protein is one row after TCRdb ran MiXCR on the 5' RACE reads. The data contain roughly 1,300,000 distinct CDR3 sequences, 45% to 70% of them singletons. The sample comprised blood. The sequence was obtained from a young man in good health. The chain uses TRBV6-2 or TRBV6-3 and TRBJ2-1; D remains unclear. The DNA of the CDR3 is TGTGCCAGCAGTCCAGGAGCCAATGAGCAGTTCTTC. Its translation is CASSPGANEQFF.